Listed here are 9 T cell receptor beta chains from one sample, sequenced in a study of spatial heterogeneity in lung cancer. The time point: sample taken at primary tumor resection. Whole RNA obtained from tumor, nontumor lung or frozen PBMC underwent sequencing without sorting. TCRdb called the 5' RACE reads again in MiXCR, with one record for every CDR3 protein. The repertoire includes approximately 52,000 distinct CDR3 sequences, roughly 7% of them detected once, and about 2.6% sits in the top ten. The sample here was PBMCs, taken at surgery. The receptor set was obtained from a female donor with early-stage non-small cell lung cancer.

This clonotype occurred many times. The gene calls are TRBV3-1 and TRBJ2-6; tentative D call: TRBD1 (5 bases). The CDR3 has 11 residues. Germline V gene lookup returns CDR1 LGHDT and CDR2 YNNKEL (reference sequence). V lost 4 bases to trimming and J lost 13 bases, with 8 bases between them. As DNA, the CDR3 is TGTGCCAGCAGCCTGGGGCGGGTCCTGACTTTC. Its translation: CASSLGRVLTF.

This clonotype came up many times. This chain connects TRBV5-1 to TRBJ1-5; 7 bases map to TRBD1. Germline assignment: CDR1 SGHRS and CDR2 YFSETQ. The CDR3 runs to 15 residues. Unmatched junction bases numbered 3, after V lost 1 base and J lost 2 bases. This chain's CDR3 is CASSLTGVGNQPQHF. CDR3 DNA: TGCGCCAGCAGCTTGACAGGGGTCGGCAATCAGCCCCAGCATTTT.

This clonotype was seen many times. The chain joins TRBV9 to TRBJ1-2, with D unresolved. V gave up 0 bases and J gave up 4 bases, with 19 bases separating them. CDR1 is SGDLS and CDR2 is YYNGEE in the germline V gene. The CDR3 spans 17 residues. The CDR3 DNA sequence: TGTGCCAGCAGCGTAGAGGAGGATGGGGTGTTCCCCTATGGCTACACCTTC. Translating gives CASSVEEDGVFPYGYTF.

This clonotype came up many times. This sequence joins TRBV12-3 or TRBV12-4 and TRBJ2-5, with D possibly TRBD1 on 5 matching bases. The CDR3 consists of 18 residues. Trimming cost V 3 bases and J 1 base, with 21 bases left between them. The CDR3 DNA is TGTGCCAGCAGTTTTGGCAGGGCTGGTGTAATCGTCCAAGAGACCCAGTACTTC. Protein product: CASSFGRAGVIVQETQYF.

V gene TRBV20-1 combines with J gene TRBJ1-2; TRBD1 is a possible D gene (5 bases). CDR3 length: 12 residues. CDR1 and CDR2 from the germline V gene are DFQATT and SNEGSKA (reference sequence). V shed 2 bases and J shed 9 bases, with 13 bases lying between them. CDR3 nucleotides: TGCAGTGCTAGAACCCCAGGGTATAGCTACACCTTC. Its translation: CSARTPGYSYTF.

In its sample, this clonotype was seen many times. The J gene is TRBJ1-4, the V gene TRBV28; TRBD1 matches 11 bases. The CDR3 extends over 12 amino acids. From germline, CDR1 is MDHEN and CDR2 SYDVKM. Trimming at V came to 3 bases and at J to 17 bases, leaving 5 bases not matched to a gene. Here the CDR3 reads CASSLRTGGEFF. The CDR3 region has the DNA TGTGCCAGCAGTTTGCGGACAGGGGGCGAATTTTTT. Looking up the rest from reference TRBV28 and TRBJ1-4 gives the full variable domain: DVKVTQSSRYLVKRTGEKVFLECVQDMDHENMFWYRQDPGLGLRLIYFSYDVKMKEKGDIPEGYSVSREKKERFSLILESASTNQTSMYLCASSLRTGGEFFGSGTQLSVL.

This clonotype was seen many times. CDR3 coding DNA: TGCAGCGTTGAGGGGGACAGGGGGTCCTACGAGCAGTACTTC. As protein: CSVEGDRGSYEQYF. This rearrangement joins TRBV29-1 to TRBJ2-7; 11 nucleotides agree with TRBD1. After removal of 3 bases from V and 1 base from J, the junction contained 2 bases not matched to a gene. The V gene's germline CDR1 is SQVTM and CDR2 ANQGSEA. The CDR3 contains 14 residues.

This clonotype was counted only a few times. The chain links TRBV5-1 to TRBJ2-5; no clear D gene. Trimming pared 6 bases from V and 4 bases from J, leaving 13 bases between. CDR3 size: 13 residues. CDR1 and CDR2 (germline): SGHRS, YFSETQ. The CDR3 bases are TGCGCCAGCACCGAGAATTCCCGAGAGACCCAGTACTTC. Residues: CASTENSRETQYF.

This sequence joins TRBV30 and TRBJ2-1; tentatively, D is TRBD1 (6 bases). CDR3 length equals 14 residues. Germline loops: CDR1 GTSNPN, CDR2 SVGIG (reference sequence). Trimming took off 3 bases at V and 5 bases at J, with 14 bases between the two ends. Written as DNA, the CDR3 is TGTGCCTGGAGGTTGCAGGGGAATAACAATGAGCAGTTCTTC. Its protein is CAWRLQGNNNEQFF.